The rows below give T cell receptor beta chains drawn from one sample of a study of Ad26.COV2.S vaccination and SARS-CoV-2 variants. TCRdb's copy holds only in-frame clones and misses some; the assay was immunoSEQ multiplex PCR. The data hold about 420,000 clones, with roughly 90% observed a single time. This specimen consisted of peripheral blood, obtained in a trial of Ad26.COV2.S vaccine versus placebo. The source of these receptors is a person aged 18-65 years who received the Ad26.COV2.S COVID-19 vaccine or a placebo. The CDR3 runs from the conserved cysteine through the conserved F or W. D genes are given only for firm matches. Clone size is not always given. Where it is, it says once, few, many or a class for expanded clones.

cdr3_nt,cdr3_aa,v_call,d_call,clone_size,j_call
TGTGCCAGCACACCACTGAACACCGGGGAGCTGTTTTTT,CASTPLNTGELFF,TRBV6-5,-,-,TRBJ2-2
TGTGCCAGCAGCTTGGCCGGAGGAGGAGTCACAACTAATGAAAAACTGTTTTTT,CASSLAGGGVTTNEKLFF,TRBV5-6,-,-,TRBJ1-4
TGCGCCAGCAGCCCCCCTGGTGTAAGCTACACCTTC,CASSPPGVSYTF,TRBV5-1,-,-,TRBJ1-2
TGTGCCAGCAGCTTAGCGGGGACAGGAACCTACGAGCAGTACTTC,CASSLAGTGTYEQYF,TRBV7-8,TRBD1,once,TRBJ2-7
TGCGCCAGCAGCTCCCAACAGGGGCGAAATGAAAAACTGTTTTTT,CASSSQQGRNEKLFF,TRBV4-1,TRBD1,-,TRBJ1-4
TGTGCCAGCAGCCTCCACACAGGGGAGGAAAATGGCTACACCTTC,CASSLHTGEENGYTF,TRBV4-2,TRBD1,many,TRBJ1-2
TGTGCCAGCAGTTACTCGACGGTCTATGGCTACACCTTC,CASSYSTVYGYTF,TRBV6-5,-,-,TRBJ1-2
TGTGCCAGCAGCACCGGGACAGCGTACGAGCAGTACTTC,CASSTGTAYEQYF,TRBV6-5,TRBD1,-,TRBJ2-7
TGTGCCAGCAGTGAATCCAGCGGGGACCAAGAGACCCAGTACTTC,CASSESSGDQETQYF,TRBV6-4,TRBD2,-,TRBJ2-5
TGTGCCAGCAGTGATGGGAGGTTTGAAGCTTTCTTT,CASSDGRFEAFF,TRBV6-1,-,once,TRBJ1-1
TGTGCCAGCACCCTAGGAGGGGGGGCCGGAGAGACCCAGTACTTC,CASTLGGGAGETQYF,TRBV28,-,-,TRBJ2-5
TGTGCCAGCAGTCCCGGAGGCGGGCAGGGTAATGAAAAACTGTTTTTT,CASSPGGGQGNEKLFF,TRBV28,-,-,TRBJ1-4
TGTGCCAGCAGCTTGGTGGGCCAGAACTTGAAAGAGACCCAGTACTTC,CASSLVGQNLKETQYF,TRBV5-6,-,-,TRBJ2-5
TGTGCCAGCAGGCACCTGCAAGAGACCCAGTACTTC,CASRHLQETQYF,TRBV12-3/TRBV12-4,-,-,TRBJ2-5
TGTGCCAGCAGCTTAGCCTGGACAGGGGGATACCAGCCCCAGCATTTT,CASSLAWTGGYQPQHF,TRBV7-8,TRBD1,-,TRBJ1-5
TGTGCCAGCAGTTTTCCCACTAGCGGGGGGCCATACGAGCAGTACTTC,CASSFPTSGGPYEQYF,TRBV6-2/TRBV6-3,TRBD2,-,TRBJ2-7
TGTGCCATCAGTGGGGGACTCGAGCCTTACAATGAGCAGTTCTTC,CAISGGLEPYNEQFF,TRBV10-3,-,-,TRBJ2-1
TGTGCCAGCAGCTTGGTGGGGACGGACAATGAGCAGTTCTTC,CASSLVGTDNEQFF,TRBV5-4,-,-,TRBJ2-1
TGTGCCAGCAGCCCAGAAGGGGGGTGGAATAGCAATCAGCCCCAGCATTTT,CASSPEGGWNSNQPQHF,TRBV28,-,-,TRBJ1-5
TGTGCCAGCAGCCCTGGAGTGGCGCGGTGGGAGACCCAGTACTTC,CASSPGVARWETQYF,TRBV11-3,-,-,TRBJ2-5
TGTGCCAGCAGCCAAGCCGACAGGGGGGCTTCCTACGAGCAGTACTTC,CASSQADRGASYEQYF,TRBV7-2,TRBD1,-,TRBJ2-7
TGTGCCAGCAGTTGGGGGGGCGATAGCTCACCCCTCCACTTT,CASSWGGDSSPLHF,TRBV6-5,-,-,TRBJ1-6
TGTGCCAGCAGCTTTCGCGCTACCAGAGGGGACAGGTCCTACGAGCAGTACTTC,CASSFRATRGDRSYEQYF,TRBV7-2,TRBD1,-,TRBJ2-7